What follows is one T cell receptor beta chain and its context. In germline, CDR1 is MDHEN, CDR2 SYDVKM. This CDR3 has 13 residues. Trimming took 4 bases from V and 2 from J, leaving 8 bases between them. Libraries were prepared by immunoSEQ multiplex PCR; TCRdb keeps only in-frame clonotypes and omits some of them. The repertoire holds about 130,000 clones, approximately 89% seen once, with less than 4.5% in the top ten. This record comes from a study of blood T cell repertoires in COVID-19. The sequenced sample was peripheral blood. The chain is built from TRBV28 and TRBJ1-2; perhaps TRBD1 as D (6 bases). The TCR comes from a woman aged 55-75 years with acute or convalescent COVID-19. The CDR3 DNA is TGTGCCAGCAGTTGGGACAAGAACTATGGCTACACCTTC. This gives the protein CASSWDKNYGYTF.